Below, 3 T cell receptor beta chains from the same sample are listed, as sequenced in a study of beta chain features in type 1 diabetes. Study observations and caveats: Within each of all four CD4+ subsets, Type 1 diabetes patients had TCRB CDR3s that were moderately but significantly shorter.

Which antigens these TCRs recognize remains unknown. The study reverse transcribed the entire isolated RNA, so it sequenced expressed TCRB transcripts. Measured with immunoSEQ multiplex PCR; TCRdb has only the in-frame clones, and not every one. The sample has approximately 240,000 clones; approximately 16% are singletons. Sequences were obtained from naive CD4+ T cells from blood. These TCRs come from a man aged 30-40 years with type 1 diabetes.

The chain employs TRBV5-4 and TRBJ2-1; D is uncertain. There are 14 residues in the CDR3. From germline, CDR1 is SGHNT and CDR2 YYREEE (reference sequence). Trimming stripped 4 bases from V and 0 bases from J, with 8 bases between. The CDR3 sequence: CASSPSYSYNEQFF. CDR3 in DNA: TGTGCCAGCAGCCCATCCTACTCCTACAATGAGCAGTTCTTC.

In its sample, this clone was seen a few times. This chain joins TRBV25-1 and TRBJ2-7; D not certain. Germline V CDR1 and CDR2: MGHDK, SYGVNS. The CDR3 runs to 14 residues. The V end was cut by 3 bases, the J end by 0 bases, with 9 bases between. CDR3 DNA sequence: TGTGCCAGCAGTGATTCACCCAGCTCCTACGAGCAGTACTTC. Protein sequence: CASSDSPSSYEQYF.

The genes are TRBV29-1 and TRBJ2-3; TRBD1 matches at 8 bases. Germline CDR1 is SQVTM and CDR2 is ANQGSEA. V dropped 7 bases and J dropped 5; count of bases not matched to a gene: 8. The CDR3 loop spans 13 amino acids. The CDR3, as DNA: TGCAGCGATGCGACAGGGGCGAAAGATACGCAGTATTTT. Translated: CSDATGAKDTQYF.